The 8 T cell receptor beta chains listed next were all sequenced from one sample in a study of T-cell memory formation after mild COVID-19. One entry per CDR3 protein, called by TCRdb with MiXCR from the 5' RACE reads. This sample has under 250,000 distinct CDR3 sequences, with around 25% found just once. Sequenced input: PBMCs or a T cell subset sorted from them (not recorded which). These receptors came from an adult woman who had mild COVID-19 (a few samples of this study predate the infection). Cell type and time point are not known.

The V gene is TRBV5-1, the J gene TRBJ2-7, with 8 bases fitting TRBD1. Germline V gives CDR1 SGHRS, CDR2 YFSETQ. After removal of 2 bases from V and 5 bases from J, the junction contained 18 bases not matched to a gene. This CDR3 has 18 residues. CDR3 nucleotide sequence: TGCGCCAGCAGCTTTTTGAATTGGACCGTGGACAGGGCAGACGAGCAGTACTTC. It codes for CASSFLNWTVDRADEQYF.

The chain is built from TRBV4-3 and TRBJ2-7; maybe TRBD2 (6 bases). V was clipped by 1 base and J by 3 bases, with 10 bases between them. Germline V gene data show CDR1 as LGHNA and CDR2 as YSLEER. This CDR3 region has 14 residues. The CDR3 nucleotides are TGCGCCAGCAGCCAAGGCGGGGCGAGCTACGAGCAGTACTTC. It translates to CASSQGGASYEQYF.

The gene calls are TRBV7-2 and TRBJ2-5, with D perhaps TRBD2 (7 bases). The V and J ends lost 2 bases and 4 bases respectively, with 11 bases between them. This CDR3 spans 14 amino acids. Germline assignment: CDR1 SGHTA and CDR2 FQGNSA. This CDR3 reads CASSLRGGVETQYF. The CDR3 nucleotides read TGTGCCAGCAGCTTAAGGGGGGGTGTAGAGACCCAGTACTTC.

The table lists this clonotype with a few counts. The V gene is TRBV20-1, the J gene TRBJ2-7; D is ambiguous. V was trimmed by 3 bases and J by 4 bases, leaving 10 bases between them. Germline V gene lookup returns CDR1 DFQATT and CDR2 SNEGSKA (reference sequence). This CDR3 is 12 amino acids long. The CDR3 here is CSASLTPYEQYF. The CDR3 nucleotides are TGCAGTGCTAGTCTCACACCGTACGAGCAGTACTTC.

This sequence joins TRBV10-3 and TRBJ2-7; TRBD1 or TRBD2 may be the D gene (7 bases each). Trimming shortened V by 8 bases and J by 7 bases, and 15 bases separated the two germline ends. This CDR3 has 12 residues. Per the germline V gene, CDR1 is ENHRY and CDR2 is SYGVKD. The CDR3 sequence is CAILAGGGEQYF. The CDR3, as DNA: TGTGCCATCTTGGCAGGGGGGGGGGAGCAGTACTTC.

The rearrangement joins TRBV18 to TRBJ2-7, with 7 positions matching TRBD1. The J segment lost 6 bases and the V segment lost 3 bases, leaving 5 bases of the junction unmatched. CDR3 length equals 13 residues. Germline lookup yields CDR1 KGHSH and CDR2 LQKENI. The chain's CDR3 is CASSPQGDGEQYF. The CDR3 bases are TGTGCCAGCTCACCTCAGGGGGACGGCGAGCAGTACTTC.

V usage is TRBV9 and J usage is TRBJ2-6, with D unclear. Germline CDR1 SGDLS, CDR2 YYNGEE. The ends were cut back, 1 base at V and 2 bases at J, with 4 bases in the middle. The CDR3 is 14 residues long. CDR3 in amino acids: CASSVNTGANVLTF. As DNA, the CDR3 is TGTGCCAGCAGCGTAAACACTGGGGCCAACGTCCTGACTTTC.

This chain uses TRBV6-2 or TRBV6-3 with TRBJ2-1; 7 bases map to TRBD2. Trimming removed 4 bases from V and 8 bases from J; junction bases left unmatched: 11. Germline-derived CDR1 and CDR2 are MNHEY and SVGEGT. CDR3 size: 15 residues. The CDR3 DNA reads TGTGCCAGCAGTTCTCCGAGCGGGACTATCCATGAGCAGTTCTTC. Amino acid sequence: CASSSPSGTIHEQFF.